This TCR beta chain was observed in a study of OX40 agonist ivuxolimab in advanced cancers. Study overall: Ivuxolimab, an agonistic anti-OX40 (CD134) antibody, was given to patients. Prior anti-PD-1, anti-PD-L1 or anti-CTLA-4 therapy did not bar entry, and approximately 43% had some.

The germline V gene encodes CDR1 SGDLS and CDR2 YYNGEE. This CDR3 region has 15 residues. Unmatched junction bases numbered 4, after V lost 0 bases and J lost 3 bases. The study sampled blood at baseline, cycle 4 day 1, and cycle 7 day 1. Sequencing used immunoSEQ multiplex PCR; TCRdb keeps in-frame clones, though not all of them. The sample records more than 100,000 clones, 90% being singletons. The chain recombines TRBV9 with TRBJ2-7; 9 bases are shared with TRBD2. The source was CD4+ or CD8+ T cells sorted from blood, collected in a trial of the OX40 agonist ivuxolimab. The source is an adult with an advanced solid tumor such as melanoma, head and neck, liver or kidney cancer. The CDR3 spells CASSVAAGGGYEQYF. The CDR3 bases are TGTGCCAGCAGCGTAGCTGCGGGAGGGGGCTACGAGCAGTACTTC.